The 18 T cell receptor beta chains below all came from one sample that was sequenced in a study of long-term antiretroviral therapy in people with HIV. An immunoSEQ assay, version v3.0, was performed at survey level. Libraries were prepared by immunoSEQ multiplex PCR; TCRdb keeps only in-frame clonotypes and omits some of them. The sample lists 30,000 to 40,000 clones, 75% to 90% occurring once. The sample was unsorted PBMCs, taken 2.2 years after starting antiretroviral therapy. These TCRs come from a man younger than 30 with HIV.

The table lists this clone with a few counts. The chain uses TRBV28 and TRBJ1-2; 8 positions agree with TRBD1. The V gene end was trimmed by 5 bases and the J gene end by 4 bases; junction bases not matched to a gene: 6. This CDR3 contains 14 residues. Germline lookup yields CDR1 MDHEN and CDR2 SYDVKM. CDR3 DNA sequence: TGTGCCAGCAGTCCACACGGACAGGGCTATGGCTACACCTTC. Amino acid sequence: CASSPHGQGYGYTF.

The genes are TRBV6-1 and TRBJ1-2, with D possibly being TRBD1 (5 bases). Trimming took 7 bases from V and 3 from J, leaving 12 bases between them. In germline, CDR1 is MNHNS, CDR2 SASEGT. The CDR3 loop spans 13 amino acids. The DNA of the CDR3 is TGTGCCAGCACCGGGACTGAGGACTATGGCTACACCTTC. Protein: CASTGTEDYGYTF.

The chain has TRBV13 and TRBJ2-7, with D unresolved. CDR1 and CDR2 from the germline V gene are PRHDT and FYEKMQ (reference sequence). The CDR3 spans 12 residues. Trimming removed 2 bases from V and 6 bases from J, with 8 bases in between. DNA of the CDR3: TGTGCCAGCAGCTTATTGAGACGCGAGCAGTACTTC. It is translated as CASSLLRREQYF.

This clone has a handful of counts. The chain couples TRBV19 to TRBJ1-1, with 7 nucleotides matching TRBD1. The CDR3 has 14 amino acids. V shed 5 bases and J 5 bases; nucleotides not matched to a gene: 8. Germline assignment: CDR1 LNHDA and CDR2 SQIVND (reference sequence). The CDR3 spells CASSSDRVRTEAFF. The CDR3 DNA is TGTGCCAGTAGTTCTGACAGGGTAAGGACTGAAGCTTTCTTT.

The chain carries TRBV20-1 and TRBJ2-3; D is undetermined. Trimming cost V 6 bases and J 2 bases, with 6 bases left between them. This CDR3 contains 11 residues. Per the germline V gene, CDR1 is DFQATT and CDR2 is SNEGSKA (reference sequence). The CDR3, as DNA: TGCAGTGCCGGGCCCACAGATACGCAGTATTTT. Its protein is CSAGPTDTQYF.

This chain connects TRBV10-1 to TRBJ2-1, with 12 bases matching TRBD2. Germline V CDR1 and CDR2: WNHNN, SYGVQD (reference sequence). V dropped 1 base and J dropped 4; count of bases not matched to a gene: 8. The CDR3 consists of 18 residues. The CDR3 DNA is TGCGCCAGCAGTGAGTTAAACGGACTAGCGGGAAAGTACAATGAGCAGTTCTTC. Encoded protein: CASSELNGLAGKYNEQFF.

The chain couples TRBV29-1 to TRBJ2-7; no clear D gene. The CDR3 is made up of 12 amino acids. The germline gives CDR1 SQVTM, CDR2 ANQGSEA. V dropped 7 bases and J dropped 7 bases, with 17 bases sitting between them. Written as DNA, the CDR3 is TGCAGCGCCGCGGACGGGTTCGGTGAGCAGTACTTC. It translates to CSAADGFGEQYF.

The chain links TRBV2 to TRBJ2-7; D uncertain. CDR3 length: 12 amino acids. With 6 bases removed from V and 5 bases from J, the gap between germline ends came to 11 bases. Germline V CDR1 and CDR2: SNHLY, FYNNEI. The CDR3 is CASSPPYDEQYF. Here the CDR3 DNA reads TGTGCCAGCAGCCCGCCCTATGACGAGCAGTACTTC.

This chain connects TRBV7-3 to TRBJ2-2; D may be TRBD2 (6 bases). The CDR3 is 13 amino acids. The V and J ends lost 5 bases and 4 bases respectively, with 8 bases between them. Germline values: CDR1 SGHTA, CDR2 FQGTGA. DNA for the CDR3: TGTGCCAGCAGCCTAGCGATCACCGGGGAGCTGTTTTTT. Its translation: CASSLAITGELFF.

The chain is built from TRBV5-1 and TRBJ2-7; 9 positions match TRBD1. The germline V gene has CDR1 SGHRS and CDR2 YFSETQ. With 2 bases clipped from V and 5 bases from J, the junction kept 5 bases outside the gene matches. The CDR3 covers 14 residues. The CDR3 protein is CASSFETGGNEQYF. In DNA, the CDR3 is TGCGCCAGCAGCTTTGAGACAGGGGGTAACGAGCAGTACTTC.

This chain joins TRBV27 and TRBJ2-7; D gene ambiguous. V dropped 1 base and J dropped 4 bases, with 14 bases sitting between them. Germline CDR1 MNHEY, CDR2 SMNVEV (reference sequence). The CDR3 has 15 amino acids. CDR3 coding DNA: TGTGCCAGCAGTTTATTGGCTAGGAATCCATACGAGCAGTACTTC. Amino acids: CASSLLARNPYEQYF.

This clone was seen a few times. The CDR3 protein is CASRDQDQPQHF. The DNA of the CDR3 is TGTGCCAGCAGGGACCAAGATCAGCCCCAGCATTTT. The J gene is TRBJ1-5, the V gene TRBV2; D remains ambiguous. Trimming took 6 bases from V and 5 from J, leaving 8 bases between them. The germline V gene encodes CDR1 SNHLY and CDR2 FYNNEI. CDR3 size: 12 residues.

CDR3 nucleotide sequence: TGTGCCAGCAGCCGGGGACAGGGGGGAACCTACGAGCAGTACTTC. Translating gives CASSRGQGGTYEQYF. This rearrangement joins TRBV5-4 to TRBJ2-7; 11 bases line up with TRBD1. CDR1 and CDR2 (germline): SGHNT, YYREEE (reference sequence). J gave up 2 bases and V 4 bases, and 5 bases lay outside the gene matches. This CDR3 region has 15 residues.

This clone has only a few counts. The gene calls are TRBV7-9 and TRBJ1-2; tentatively, D is TRBD1 (6 bases). From germline, CDR1 is SEHNR and CDR2 FQNEAQ (reference sequence). The CDR3 runs to 13 residues. V lost 4 bases and J 4 bases, leaving 10 bases between the germline ends. The CDR3 loop reads CASSSGVVYGYTF. The CDR3 nucleotides are TGTGCCAGCAGCTCAGGGGTCGTCTATGGCTACACCTTC.

The chain couples TRBV6-5 to TRBJ1-4, with D possibly matching TRBD1 (5 bases). Per the germline V gene, CDR1 is MNHEY and CDR2 is SVGAGI. This CDR3 spans 14 amino acids. Between the trimmed V and J ends, which lost 4 bases and 5 bases, there was a span of 11 bases. The CDR3 spells CASSSLPGNEKLFF. For the CDR3, the DNA is TGTGCCAGCAGTTCTCTCCCAGGGAATGAAAAACTGTTTTTT.

J is TRBJ2-3 and V is TRBV7-9, with 7 positions matching TRBD2. V was pared by 4 bases and J by 8 bases, with 6 bases of the junction left unmatched. CDR1 is SEHNR and CDR2 is FQNEAQ in the germline V gene (reference sequence). The CDR3 runs 13 residues. The CDR3 DNA is TGTGCCAGCAGCTCCCCTGGGGGGGTTACGCAGTATTTT. It yields the protein CASSSPGGVTQYF. Variable domain in full (rest from reference TRBV7-9 and TRBJ2-3): DTGVSQNPRHKITKRGQNVTFRCDPISEHNRLYWYRQTLGQGPEFLTYFQNEAQLEKSRLLSDRFSAERPKGSFSTLEIQRTEQGDSAMYLCASSSPGGVTQYFGPGTRLTVL.

V usage is TRBV19 and J usage is TRBJ1-1; 9 bases fit TRBD1. In germline, CDR1 is LNHDA, CDR2 SQIVND (reference sequence). The V segment lost 3 bases and the J segment 11 bases; nucleotides outside the gene matches: 13. The CDR3 runs to 15 residues. The CDR3: CASSIGFGQGYKAFF. CDR3 nucleotides: TGTGCCAGTAGTATTGGGTTCGGACAGGGGTACAAGGCTTTCTTT.

The chain recombines TRBV7-2 with TRBJ2-3; D not certain. V dropped 2 bases and J dropped 2 bases, with 5 bases sitting between them. From germline, CDR1 is SGHTA and CDR2 FQGNSA. The CDR3 has 13 amino acids. This CDR3 reads CASSLISTDTQYF. CDR3 sequence (DNA): TGTGCCAGCAGCTTAATATCCACAGATACGCAGTATTTT.